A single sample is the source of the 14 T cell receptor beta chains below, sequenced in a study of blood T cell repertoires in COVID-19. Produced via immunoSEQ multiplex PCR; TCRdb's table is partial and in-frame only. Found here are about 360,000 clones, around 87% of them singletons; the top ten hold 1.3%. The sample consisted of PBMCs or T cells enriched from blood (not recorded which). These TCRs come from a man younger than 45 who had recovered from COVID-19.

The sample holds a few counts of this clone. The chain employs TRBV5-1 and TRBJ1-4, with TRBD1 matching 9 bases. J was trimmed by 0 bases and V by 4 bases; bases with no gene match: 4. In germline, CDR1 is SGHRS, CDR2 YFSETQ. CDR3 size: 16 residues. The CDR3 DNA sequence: TGCGCCAGCAGCACCGGACAGGGGCCAACTAATGAAAAACTGTTTTTT. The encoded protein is CASSTGQGPTNEKLFF.

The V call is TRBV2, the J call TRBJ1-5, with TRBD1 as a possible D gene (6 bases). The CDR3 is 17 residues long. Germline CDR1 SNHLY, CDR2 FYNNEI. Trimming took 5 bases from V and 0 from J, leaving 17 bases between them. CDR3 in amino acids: CASSTITGPNSNQPQHF. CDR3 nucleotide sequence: TGTGCCAGCAGTACTATAACAGGGCCGAATAGCAATCAGCCCCAGCATTTT.

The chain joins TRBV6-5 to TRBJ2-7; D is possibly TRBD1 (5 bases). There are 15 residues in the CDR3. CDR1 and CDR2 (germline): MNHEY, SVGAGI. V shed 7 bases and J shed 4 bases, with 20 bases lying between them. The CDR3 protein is CASIKRLDSYYEQYF. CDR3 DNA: TGTGCCAGCATCAAGCGCTTAGACAGTTATTACGAGCAGTACTTC.

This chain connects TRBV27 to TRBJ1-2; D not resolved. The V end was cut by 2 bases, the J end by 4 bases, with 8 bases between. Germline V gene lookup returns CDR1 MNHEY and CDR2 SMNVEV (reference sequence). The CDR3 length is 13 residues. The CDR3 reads CASSLNSFYGYTF. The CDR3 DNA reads TGTGCCAGCAGTTTAAACAGCTTCTATGGCTACACCTTC.

The CDR3 DNA reads TGTGCCAGCAGCTTGACAGGGTCCAATGAGCAGTTCTTC. Protein: CASSLTGSNEQFF. The chain joins TRBV5-6 to TRBJ2-1; a possible D gene is TRBD1 (6 bases). The germline V gene has CDR1 SGHDT and CDR2 YYEEEE. This CDR3 has 13 residues. The germline V and J ends were trimmed by 1 base and 6 bases, with 8 bases remaining between them.

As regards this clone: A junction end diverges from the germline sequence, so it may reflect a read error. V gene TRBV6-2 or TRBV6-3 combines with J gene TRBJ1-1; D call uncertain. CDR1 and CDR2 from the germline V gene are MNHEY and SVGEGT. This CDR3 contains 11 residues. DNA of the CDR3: TGTGCCAGCAGCCGGCCCCCTGAAACTTTCTTT. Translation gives CASSRPPETFF.

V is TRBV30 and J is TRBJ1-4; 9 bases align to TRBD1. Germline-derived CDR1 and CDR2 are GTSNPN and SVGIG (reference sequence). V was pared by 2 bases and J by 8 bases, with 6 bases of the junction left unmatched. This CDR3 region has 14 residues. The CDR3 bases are TGTGCCTGGAGTTGGGGGACAGGGAAGGAAAAACTGTTTTTT. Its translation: CAWSWGTGKEKLFF. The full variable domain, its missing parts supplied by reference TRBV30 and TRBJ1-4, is SQTIHQWPATLVQPVGSPLSLECTVEGTSNPNLYWYRQAAGRGLQLLFYSVGIGQISSEVPQNLSASRPQDRQFILSSKKLLLSDSGFYLCAWSWGTGKEKLFFGSGTQLSVL.

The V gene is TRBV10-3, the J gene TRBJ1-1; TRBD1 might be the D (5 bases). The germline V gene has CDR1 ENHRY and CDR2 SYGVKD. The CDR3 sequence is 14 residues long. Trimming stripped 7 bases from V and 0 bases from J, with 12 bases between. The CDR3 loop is CAINSQGLNTEAFF. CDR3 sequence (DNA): TGTGCCATCAATTCGCAGGGCCTGAACACTGAAGCTTTCTTT.

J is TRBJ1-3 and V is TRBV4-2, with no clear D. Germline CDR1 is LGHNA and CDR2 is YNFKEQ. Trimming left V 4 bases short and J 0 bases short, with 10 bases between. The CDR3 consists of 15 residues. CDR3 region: CASSPRIISGNTIYF. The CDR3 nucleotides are TGTGCCAGCAGCCCGAGGATAATCTCTGGAAACACCATATATTTT.

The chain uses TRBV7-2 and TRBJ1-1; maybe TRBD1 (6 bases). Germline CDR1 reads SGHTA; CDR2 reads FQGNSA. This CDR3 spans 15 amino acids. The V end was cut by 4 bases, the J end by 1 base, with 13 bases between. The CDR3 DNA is TGTGCCAGCAGCTCCCGGGACATCAGGAACACTGAAGCTTTCTTT. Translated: CASSSRDIRNTEAFF.

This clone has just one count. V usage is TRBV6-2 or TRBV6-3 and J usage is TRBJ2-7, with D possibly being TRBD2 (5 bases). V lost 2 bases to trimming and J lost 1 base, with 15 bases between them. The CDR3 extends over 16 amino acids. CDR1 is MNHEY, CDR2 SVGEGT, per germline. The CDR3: CASSYRLRTASYEQYF. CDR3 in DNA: TGTGCCAGCAGTTACCGCCTTAGGACTGCTTCCTACGAGCAGTACTTC.

Written as DNA, the CDR3 is TGTGCCAGCAGTTTCACGAGACATAGCAATCAGCCCCAGCATTTT. Its protein is CASSFTRHSNQPQHF. This chain joins TRBV27 and TRBJ1-5; D is undetermined. This CDR3 has 15 residues. The V gene's germline CDR1 is MNHEY and CDR2 SMNVEV (reference sequence). V shed 3 bases and J shed 0 bases, with 9 bases lying between them.

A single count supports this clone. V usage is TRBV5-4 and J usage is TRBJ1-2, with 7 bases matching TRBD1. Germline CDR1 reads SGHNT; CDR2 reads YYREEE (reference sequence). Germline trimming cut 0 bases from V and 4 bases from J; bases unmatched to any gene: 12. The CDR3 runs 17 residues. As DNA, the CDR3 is TGTGCCAGCAGCTTGGCCCGACCACCGGGACAGTTCTATGGCTACACCTTC. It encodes CASSLARPPGQFYGYTF.

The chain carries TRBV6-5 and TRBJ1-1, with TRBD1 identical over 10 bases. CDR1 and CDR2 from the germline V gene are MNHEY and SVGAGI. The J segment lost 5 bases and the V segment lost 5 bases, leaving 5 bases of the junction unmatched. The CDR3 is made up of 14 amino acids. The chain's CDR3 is CASSPTGGRTEAFF. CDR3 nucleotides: TGTGCCAGCAGTCCGACAGGGGGCAGAACTGAAGCTTTCTTT.